This T cell receptor beta chain stems from a study of cytomegalovirus exposure and HLA in healthy donors. Overall study results and limits: Prior analysis indicated that the majority of TCR beta V segments exhibited productivity approximately 87% or approximately 30% of the time. The majority of TCR sequences were rare, yet some public TCRs appeared in many donors. No immune exposure information besides CMV serostatus was available.

Points on this clone: As yet, its antigen is unknown.

Germline assignment: CDR1 SGHRS and CDR2 YFSETQ. The CDR3 extends over 16 amino acids. V gave up 0 bases and J gave up 3 bases, with 15 bases separating them. 60 Vbeta and 13 Jbeta primers were used in PCR. Per the original methods: Around 80 million unique TCR beta chains, some 10 million of them shared, were counted by a later analysis. TCRdb's table, derived via immunoSEQ multiplex PCR, lists solely in-frame clones and lacks some. D and trimming come from the DNA, and the V and J calls and clone size come from that table. The sample shows roughly 140,000 clones, about 80% of them seen only once. This receptor was taken from a woman aged 45-59 years in good health and CMV-seropositive. The chain joins TRBV5-1 to TRBJ1-2, with D uncertain. Sequencing was carried out using PBMCs. The DNA of the CDR3 is TGCGCCAGCAGCTTGGCCTGGGGAGGACGGGACTATGGCTACACCTTC. Translating gives CASSLAWGGRDYGYTF.